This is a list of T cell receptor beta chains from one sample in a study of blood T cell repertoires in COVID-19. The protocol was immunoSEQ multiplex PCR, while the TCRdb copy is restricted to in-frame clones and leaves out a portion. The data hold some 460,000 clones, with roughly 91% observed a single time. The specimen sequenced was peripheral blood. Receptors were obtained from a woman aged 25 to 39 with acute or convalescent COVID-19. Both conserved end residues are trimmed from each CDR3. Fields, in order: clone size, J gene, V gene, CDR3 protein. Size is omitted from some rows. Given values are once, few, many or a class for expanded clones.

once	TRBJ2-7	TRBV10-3	AISVSHYEQY
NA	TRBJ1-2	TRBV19	ASRTGQGDGYT
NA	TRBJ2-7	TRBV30	AWSLAERTGLSAPIYEQY
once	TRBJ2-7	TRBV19	ASSIETVQQPYEQY
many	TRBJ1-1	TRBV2	ASRRQIGDTEAF
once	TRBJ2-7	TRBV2	ASSVGGRIYEQY
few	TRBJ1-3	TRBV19	ASSRAGGLNGNTIY
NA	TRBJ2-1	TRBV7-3	ASSPGLAENNEQF
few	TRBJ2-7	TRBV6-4	ASSDSMGGRGYEQY
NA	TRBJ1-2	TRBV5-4	ASSLAAEYGYT
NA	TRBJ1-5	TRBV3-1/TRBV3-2	ASSQRTGDQPQH
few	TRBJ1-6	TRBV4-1	ASSQESGRGNSPLH
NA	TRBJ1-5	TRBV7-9	ASSQDNTYQPQH
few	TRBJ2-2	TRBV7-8	ASSGGQLDTGELF
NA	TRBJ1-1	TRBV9	ASSVGQGTEAF
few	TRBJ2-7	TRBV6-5	AGRQGPYEQY
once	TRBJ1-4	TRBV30	AWGAGAGNNEKLF
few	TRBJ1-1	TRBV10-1	ASPINSGDCEAF
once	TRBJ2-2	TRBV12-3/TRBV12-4	ASSFSGTGELF
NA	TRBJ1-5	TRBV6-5	ASSTSDQPQH
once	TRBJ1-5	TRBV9	ASSVGAVNQPQH
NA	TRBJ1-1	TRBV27	ASNRGTEAF
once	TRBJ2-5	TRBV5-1	ASSLGHRSETQY
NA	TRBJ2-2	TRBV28	ASSSRTSVYGGELF
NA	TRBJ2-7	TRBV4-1	ASSQEILYEQY
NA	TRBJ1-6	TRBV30	AWSGQGGVSSPLH
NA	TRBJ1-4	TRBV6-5	ASSDRGPWEKLF
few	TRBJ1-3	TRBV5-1	ASSPGRAGNTIY
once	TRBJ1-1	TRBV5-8	ASSFSKVRNTEAF
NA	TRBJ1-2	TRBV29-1	SVEGTGILYGYT
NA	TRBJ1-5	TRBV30	AWSVRDRGRELWNQPQH
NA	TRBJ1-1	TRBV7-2	ASSSQVNTEAF
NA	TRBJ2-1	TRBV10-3	AISSGGRTTHTYNEQF